Following are 18 T cell receptor beta chains from one sample sequenced in a study of shared clonotypes between healthy human individuals. Measured with immunoSEQ multiplex PCR; TCRdb has only the in-frame clones, and not every one. The sample lists around 700,000 clones, about two thirds occurring once. Sequences were obtained from memory CD4+ T cells sorted from blood. The subset: CD45RA-negative fraction. The source is a woman in her 30s in good health.

The V gene is TRBV19, the J gene TRBJ2-2; 8 nucleotides match TRBD1. CDR1 and CDR2 (germline): LNHDA, SQIVND (reference sequence). V dropped 5 bases and J dropped 7; count of bases not matched to a gene: 6. The CDR3 extends over 14 amino acids. The CDR3 coding sequence is TGTGCCAGTAGTTCCAGGGGGCGCGGCGGGGAGCTGTTTTTT. This gives the protein CASSSRGRGGELFF. Drawing the rest from reference TRBV19 and TRBJ2-2, the complete variable domain is DGGITQSPKYLFRKEGQNVTLSCEQNLNHDAMYWYRQDPGQGLRLIYYSQIVNDFQKGDIAEGYSVSREKKESFPLTVTSAQKNPTAFYLCASSSRGRGGELFFGEGSRLTVL.

This clone appeared a single time. This chain links TRBV11-2 with TRBJ2-5; a weak D match, TRBD1 (6 bases). The J call is doubtful: the DNA matches TRBJ2-7 better. This CDR3 has 14 amino acids. Per germline, CDR1 SGHAT and CDR2 FQNNGV. The CDR3 region is CASSPSAGAYEQYF. The CDR3 DNA reads TGTGCCAGCAGCCCCAGTGCAGGGGCTTACGAGCAGTACTTC.

The chain is built from TRBV11-2 and TRBJ1-3; 8 positions match TRBD1. In germline, CDR1 is SGHAT, CDR2 FQNNGV. Trimming removed 5 bases from V and 0 bases from J; junction bases left unmatched: 6. The CDR3 is 16 amino acids. Here the CDR3 DNA reads TGTGCCAGCAGCCCGGGACAGGTACTCTCTGGAAACACCATATATTTT. It specifies CASSPGQVLSGNTIYF.

The rearrangement links TRBV11-2 to TRBJ2-7; 10 bases align to TRBD2. Germline V gene data show CDR1 as SGHAT and CDR2 as FQNNGV. The junction had 3 bases not matched to a gene; V was cut back by 0 bases and J by 7 bases. The CDR3 has 14 amino acids. The CDR3 here is CASSLDQLAGEQYF. In DNA, the CDR3 is TGTGCCAGCAGCTTAGATCAACTAGCGGGGGAGCAGTACTTC.

The rearrangement uses TRBV14 and TRBJ2-3; D unclear. Germline V gene sequence: CDR1 SGHDN, CDR2 FVKESK. CDR3 length: 14 residues. The ends were cut back, 0 bases at V and 0 bases at J, with 4 bases in the middle. CDR3 coding DNA: TGTGCCAGCAGCCAAGATCGAAGCACAGATACGCAGTATTTT. Residues: CASSQDRSTDTQYF.

This clone has just a few counts. Since a much larger clone is just one base distant, this may be a read error. J is TRBJ2-2 and V is TRBV7-8; no reliable D call. The CDR3 covers 12 residues. The V end was cut by 2 bases, the J end by 5 bases, with 3 bases between. The germline V gene has CDR1 SGHVS and CDR2 FQNEAQ. The CDR3 loop reads CASSLITGELFF. The CDR3 DNA follows: TGTGCCAGCAGCTTAATTACCGGGGAGCTGTTTTTT.

The chain has TRBV15 and TRBJ2-1, with D possibly matching TRBD2 (5 bases). V lost 1 base to trimming and J lost 1 base, with 8 bases between them. The CDR3 is made up of 15 amino acids. CDR1 and CDR2 from the germline V gene are LNHNV and YYDKDF (reference sequence). This CDR3 is CATSRVSGSYNEQFF. In DNA form, the CDR3 reads TGTGCCACCAGCAGAGTAAGCGGTTCCTACAATGAGCAGTTCTTC.

The V and J genes are TRBV6-5 and TRBJ1-5; no definite D call. The germline gives CDR1 MNHEY, CDR2 SVGAGI. The ends were cut back, 6 bases at V and 0 bases at J, with 6 bases in the middle. The CDR3 has 13 amino acids. The CDR3 DNA reads TGTGCCAGCAGGGGCTTTAGCAATCAGCCCCAGCATTTT. It translates to CASRGFSNQPQHF.

This chain joins TRBV7-6 and TRBJ2-1; D call uncertain. V was pared by 3 bases and J by 5 bases, with 14 bases between. Germline CDR1 reads SGHVS; CDR2 reads FNYEAQ. This CDR3 spans 15 amino acids. CDR3 residues: CASSFRPLDNNEQFF. DNA of the CDR3: TGTGCCAGCAGCTTTCGCCCACTCGATAACAATGAGCAGTTCTTC.

The chain employs TRBV5-1 and TRBJ2-5; 13 bases agree with TRBD2. The CDR3 runs to 15 residues. V was clipped by 3 bases and J by 5 bases; unmatched bases: 4. Germline-derived CDR1 and CDR2 are SGHRS and YFSETQ. This CDR3 is CASSSRGLAGETQYF. The DNA of the CDR3 is TGCGCCAGCAGCTCGAGGGGACTAGCGGGGGAGACCCAGTACTTC.

The CDR3 protein is CASSVETSGRRNNEQFF. CDR3 nucleotide sequence: TGTGCCAGCAGCGTAGAGACTAGCGGGAGGAGGAACAATGAGCAGTTCTTC. The chain employs TRBV9 and TRBJ2-1; 13 nucleotides match TRBD2. J was trimmed by 5 bases and V by 0 bases; bases with no gene match: 5. CDR1 and CDR2 (germline): SGDLS, YYNGEE. The CDR3 has 17 residues.

The genes are TRBV5-8 and TRBJ1-5; D is possibly TRBD1 (6 bases). In germline, CDR1 is SGHTS, CDR2 YDEGEE. V was cut by 0 bases and J by 4 bases, with 11 bases left in between. This CDR3 is built from 15 residues. The DNA of the CDR3 is TGTGCCAGCAGCTTGGCCAGCAGGGGAAATCAGCCCCAGCATTTT. Translated: CASSLASRGNQPQHF.

The rearrangement links TRBV10-3 to TRBJ2-3, with D possibly TRBD2 on 6 matching bases. Germline CDR1 reads ENHRY; CDR2 reads SYGVKD. The germline V and J ends were trimmed by 7 bases and 2 bases, with 16 bases remaining between them. This CDR3 is built from 15 residues. The CDR3 region is CAINPGSGPTDTQYF. The CDR3 DNA is TGTGCCATCAACCCCGGGAGCGGCCCCACAGATACGCAGTATTTT.

This clone has a single count. V is TRBV7-8 and J is TRBJ1-1, with D unresolved. CDR3 length: 13 residues. Trimming removed 3 bases from V and 11 bases from J, with 16 bases in between. CDR1 and CDR2 (germline): SGHVS, FQNEAQ. The CDR3 sequence is CASSFSGFSGAFF. CDR3 bases: TGTGCCAGCAGCTTTTCCGGGTTTTCCGGGGCTTTCTTT.

In its sample, this clone was seen a few times. The gene calls are TRBV27 and TRBJ2-7; no clear D. This CDR3 is built from 14 residues. From germline, CDR1 is MNHEY and CDR2 SMNVEV (reference sequence). Trimming removed 6 bases at V and 1 base at J, with 13 bases between. CDR3 sequence (DNA): TGTGCCAGCAGCCCCGACGGGCGATCCTACGAGCAGTACTTC. Residues: CASSPDGRSYEQYF.

CDR3 residues: CASRRPGVHTGELFF. CDR3 DNA sequence: TGTGCCAGCAGGCGCCCGGGAGTTCACACCGGGGAGCTGTTTTTT. The chain has TRBV27 and TRBJ2-2; D is perhaps TRBD2 (6 bases). Looked up from germline, CDR1 is MNHEY and CDR2 is SMNVEV (reference sequence). The CDR3 spans 15 residues. Trimming took off 6 bases at V and 3 bases at J, with 14 bases between the two ends.

Note on this clone: With only one base between it and a far larger clone, this is likely a read error. Other DNA sequences from this sample encode an identical CDR3 as well. The V call is TRBV28, the J call TRBJ2-3; no reliable D call. V lost 6 bases and J lost 0, with 1 base in between. The CDR3 runs 11 residues. In germline, CDR1 is MDHEN, CDR2 SYDVKM. The chain's CDR3 is CASRSTDTQYF. DNA of the CDR3: TGTGCCAGCAGAAGCACAGATACGCAGTATTTT.

This sequence joins TRBV15 and TRBJ2-2; no reliable D call. Germline V gene data show CDR1 as LNHNV and CDR2 as YYDKDF (reference sequence). The CDR3 consists of 13 residues. The ends were cut back, 8 bases at V and 4 bases at J, with 11 bases in the middle. The CDR3 DNA reads TGTGCCACCGGGCACCTACTCACCGGGGAGCTGTTTTTT. It specifies CATGHLLTGELFF.